The source of this T cell receptor beta chain is a study of blood T cell repertoires in COVID-19. Across the study: PBMCs, B-cell-depleted T cells, or T cells were the source of the cDNA or gDNA that made up the material.

Donors of Cohort 3 who recovered were those that had two negative PCRs, clearance, or symptom resolution. The ends were cut back, 5 bases at V and 11 bases at J, with 18 bases in the middle. CDR1 is SQVTM, CDR2 ANQGSEA, per germline. CDR3 length: 12 residues. Using immunoSEQ multiplex PCR, the repertoire was profiled, and TCRdb retains in-frame clones only, with some absent. This sample has 300,000 to 450,000 clones; about 90% occur once, and the top ten carry over 0.8%. This clone was detected once. Sequenced: PBMCs or T cells enriched from blood (not recorded which). This clonotype originated in a woman between 25 and 40 years old who had recovered from COVID-19. The chain links TRBV29-1 to TRBJ1-1; a weak D match, TRBD1 (5 bases). The CDR3 reads CSVYRTEYGAFF. The CDR3 bases are TGCAGCGTTTACAGGACGGAATACGGGGCTTTCTTT.